This is a list of T cell receptor beta chains from one sample in a study of T cell responses to AZD1222 COVID-19 vaccine. TCRdb's copy holds only in-frame clones and misses some; the assay was immunoSEQ multiplex PCR. The data hold approximately 76,000 clones, with approximately 88% observed a single time. The source material was peripheral blood, sampled on day 0 of AZD1222 vaccination. These receptor sequences come from an adult in good health. CDR3s include the opening cysteine and the closing phenylalanine or tryptophan. Each record gives: clone size, V gene, J gene, D gene, CDR3 DNA, CDR3 protein. D genes are given only for firm matches. Clone size is shown for a subset of rows, as once, few, many or a class of expanded clone.

size: NA; V: TRBV7-8; J: TRBJ1-3; D: NA; DNA: TGTGCCAGCAGCTTAGCAGGATTGTCTGGAAACACCATATATTTT; CDR3: CASSLAGLSGNTIYF
size: NA; V: TRBV3-1/TRBV3-2; J: TRBJ2-3; D: NA; DNA: TGTGCCAGCAGCCAAGAAGGGGGGAATACGCAGTATTTT; CDR3: CASSQEGGNTQYF
size: NA; V: TRBV11-2; J: TRBJ2-1; D: NA; DNA: TGTGCCAGCAGCTCGACCAGGCTCATTGTCTCCTACAATGAGCAGTTCTTC; CDR3: CASSSTRLIVSYNEQFF
size: NA; V: TRBV3-1/TRBV3-2; J: TRBJ2-1; D: NA; DNA: TGTGCCAGCAGCCAAGGCGTGGGGGCCCACAAGGGTTTCTTC; CDR3: CASSQGVGAHKGFF
size: NA; V: TRBV4-2; J: TRBJ2-5; D: TRBD2; DNA: TGTGCCAGCAGCCAAGATAGTCTAGCGGGGGGTCAAGAGACCCAGTACTTC; CDR3: CASSQDSLAGGQETQYF
size: NA; V: TRBV7-2; J: TRBJ1-5; D: NA; DNA: TGTGCCAGCAGCTTAAGGGAGAATCAGCCCCAGCATTTT; CDR3: CASSLRENQPQHF
size: once; V: TRBV2; J: TRBJ2-5; D: TRBD1; DNA: TGTGCCAGCAGTGAAGAATGGACAGGACAAGAGACCCAGTACTTC; CDR3: CASSEEWTGQETQYF
size: once; V: TRBV19; J: TRBJ2-7; D: TRBD1; DNA: TGTGCCAGTAGACCCGAGGGACAGGGTCTTTACGAGCAGTACTTC; CDR3: CASRPEGQGLYEQYF
size: NA; V: TRBV27; J: TRBJ1-2; D: NA; DNA: TGTGCCAGCAGAATGGGCTATGGCTACACCTTC; CDR3: CASRMGYGYTF
size: NA; V: TRBV6-5; J: TRBJ1-1; D: NA; DNA: TGTGCCAGCAGGGACGATGTCACTGAAGCTTTCTTT; CDR3: CASRDDVTEAFF
size: NA; V: TRBV4-2; J: TRBJ2-1; D: NA; DNA: TGTGCCAGCAGCCAAGATCGCGACAGTTACAATGAGCAGTTCTTC; CDR3: CASSQDRDSYNEQFF
size: NA; V: TRBV19; J: TRBJ1-2; D: NA; DNA: TGTGCCAGTAGTGAGCCGGGGGCAGGCGGCTACACCTTC; CDR3: CASSEPGAGGYTF
size: NA; V: TRBV20-1; J: TRBJ2-5; D: TRBD2; DNA: TGCAGTGCTAGTTTCGGGGGGGAGACCCAGTACTTC; CDR3: CSASFGGETQYF
size: NA; V: TRBV6-5; J: TRBJ2-1; D: TRBD1; DNA: TGTGCCAGTCTAGACAGGGCCCACAATGAGCAGTTCTTC; CDR3: CASLDRAHNEQFF
size: NA; V: TRBV28; J: TRBJ2-7; D: TRBD1; DNA: TGTGCCAGCAGTTTACCGGACAGGAAAAACGAGCAGTACTTC; CDR3: CASSLPDRKNEQYF
size: NA; V: TRBV6-5; J: TRBJ2-2; D: TRBD1; DNA: TGTGCCAGCTTAGGACAGGGTATTGGAACCGGGGAGCTGTTTTTT; CDR3: CASLGQGIGTGELFF
size: few; V: TRBV18; J: TRBJ2-7; D: TRBD1; DNA: TGTGCCAGCTCACCGAACGGGGACAGGGGGGAGGACGAGCAGTACTTC; CDR3: CASSPNGDRGEDEQYF
size: NA; V: TRBV19; J: TRBJ1-2; D: NA; DNA: TGTGCCAGTACCCTCCGGGGCAGTGGCTACACCTTC; CDR3: CASTLRGSGYTF
size: NA; V: TRBV4-1; J: TRBJ2-1; D: NA; DNA: TGCGCCAGCAGCCAAGATAGGACCCCCGGCGAGCAGTTCTTC; CDR3: CASSQDRTPGEQFF
size: NA; V: TRBV7-3; J: TRBJ2-1; D: TRBD2; DNA: TGTGCCAGCAGCTTCACCGGGACTAGCAGGTACAATGAGCAGTTCTTC; CDR3: CASSFTGTSRYNEQFF
size: NA; V: TRBV19; J: TRBJ1-3; D: NA; DNA: TGTGCCAGTAGTACCCGGGTTCAGCCCCGCCGACCTGGAAACACCATATATTTT; CDR3: CASSTRVQPRRPGNTIYF
size: NA; V: TRBV6-5; J: TRBJ1-6; D: NA; DNA: TGTGCCAGCAGGCGGGACGGTAATTCACCCCTCCACTTT; CDR3: CASRRDGNSPLHF
size: NA; V: TRBV6-4; J: TRBJ2-3; D: NA; DNA: TGTGCCAGCAGTGACGGCGGCGCGGATACGCAGTATTTT; CDR3: CASSDGGADTQYF
size: NA; V: TRBV5-6; J: TRBJ2-7; D: NA; DNA: TGTGCCAGCAGCTTGACAGCGTCCGGGGGGCAGTACTTC; CDR3: CASSLTASGGQYF
size: NA; V: TRBV6-1; J: TRBJ1-3; D: NA; DNA: TGTGCCAGCAGTGAAGGGACAAGGGCCATATATTTT; CDR3: CASSEGTRAIYF
size: NA; V: TRBV7-9; J: TRBJ1-6; D: TRBD1; DNA: TGTGCCAGCAGCACAAAGGACAGGGAGGGTTCACCCCTCCACTTT; CDR3: CASSTKDREGSPLHF
size: NA; V: TRBV9; J: TRBJ2-1; D: TRBD1; DNA: TGTGCCAGCAGCCCCCGGCCTTGGACAGGGGGGGGGAATGAGCAGTTCTTC; CDR3: CASSPRPWTGGGNEQFF
size: NA; V: TRBV20-1; J: TRBJ2-1; D: TRBD2; DNA: TGCAGTGCTAGTGGGATTAGCGGCGGGAGCAGGAATGAGCAGTTCTTC; CDR3: CSASGISGGSRNEQFF
size: once; V: TRBV11-3; J: TRBJ2-5; D: NA; DNA: TGTGCCAGCAGCGCCGGAGGTAACCAGTACTTC; CDR3: CASSAGGNQYF
size: NA; V: TRBV19; J: TRBJ1-1; D: NA; DNA: TGTGCCAGTAGTTACGGGGGGAACACTGAAGCTTTCTTT; CDR3: CASSYGGNTEAFF
size: NA; V: TRBV29-1; J: TRBJ2-1; D: NA; DNA: TGCAGCTTCAGGGGGGGGCATGAGCAGTTCTTC; CDR3: CSFRGGHEQFF
size: NA; V: TRBV6-5; J: TRBJ2-2; D: TRBD1; DNA: TGTGCCAGCAGTTCCGGGACAGGGGATTCCGGGGAGCTGTTTTTT; CDR3: CASSSGTGDSGELFF
size: few; V: TRBV9; J: TRBJ2-3; D: TRBD2; DNA: TGTGCCAGCAGCGATGGCGGGAGGGCCGCAGATACGCAGTATTTT; CDR3: CASSDGGRAADTQYF
size: NA; V: TRBV7-2; J: TRBJ2-7; D: NA; DNA: TGTGCCAGCAGCGAGAGCTCCTACGAGCAGTACTTC; CDR3: CASSESSYEQYF
size: once; V: TRBV9; J: TRBJ2-3; D: NA; DNA: TGTGCCAGCAGCGGAGGACTGATCACAGATACGCAGTATTTT; CDR3: CASSGGLITDTQYF
size: NA; V: TRBV2; J: TRBJ2-7; D: NA; DNA: TGTGCCAGCAGTGCCCTCGCGGTTACCTACGAGCAGTACTTC; CDR3: CASSALAVTYEQYF
size: NA; V: TRBV24-1; J: TRBJ2-1; D: TRBD2; DNA: TGTGCCACCAGTGATTTCTCCGGTGGGACTAGCGGCAATGAGCAGTTCTTC; CDR3: CATSDFSGGTSGNEQFF
size: NA; V: TRBV24-1; J: TRBJ2-7; D: NA; DNA: TGTGCCACCAGTGATTTTAACTCCTACGAGCAGTACTTC; CDR3: CATSDFNSYEQYF
size: NA; V: TRBV4-2; J: TRBJ2-7; D: TRBD1; DNA: TGTGCCAGCAGCCAAGGGTTTTCAGGGGGTTACGAGCAGTACTTC; CDR3: CASSQGFSGGYEQYF
size: NA; V: TRBV5-6; J: TRBJ1-2; D: NA; DNA: TGTGCCAGCAGGAGTGGGGGATATGGCTACACCTTC; CDR3: CASRSGGYGYTF
size: NA; V: TRBV6-4; J: TRBJ2-3; D: TRBD1; DNA: TGTGCCAGCAGTGAGACAGGGACAACAGATACGCAGTATTTT; CDR3: CASSETGTTDTQYF
size: NA; V: TRBV5-4; J: TRBJ1-6; D: NA; DNA: TGTGCCAGCAGGGCTGACAGCATTGGTAGTTCACCCCTCCACTTT; CDR3: CASRADSIGSSPLHF
size: NA; V: TRBV6-6; J: TRBJ2-1; D: TRBD2; DNA: TGTGCCAGCAGCGACGGGACTAGTAGCGCCTACAATGAGCAGTTCTTC; CDR3: CASSDGTSSAYNEQFF
size: NA; V: TRBV5-1; J: TRBJ1-6; D: NA; DNA: TGCGCCAGCAGCGTGCGGGACCCTAATTCACCCCTCCACTTT; CDR3: CASSVRDPNSPLHF
size: NA; V: TRBV3-1/TRBV3-2; J: TRBJ1-6; D: NA; DNA: TGTGCCAGCAGCCAAGAAGGACCCCTCCACTTT; CDR3: CASSQEGPLHF